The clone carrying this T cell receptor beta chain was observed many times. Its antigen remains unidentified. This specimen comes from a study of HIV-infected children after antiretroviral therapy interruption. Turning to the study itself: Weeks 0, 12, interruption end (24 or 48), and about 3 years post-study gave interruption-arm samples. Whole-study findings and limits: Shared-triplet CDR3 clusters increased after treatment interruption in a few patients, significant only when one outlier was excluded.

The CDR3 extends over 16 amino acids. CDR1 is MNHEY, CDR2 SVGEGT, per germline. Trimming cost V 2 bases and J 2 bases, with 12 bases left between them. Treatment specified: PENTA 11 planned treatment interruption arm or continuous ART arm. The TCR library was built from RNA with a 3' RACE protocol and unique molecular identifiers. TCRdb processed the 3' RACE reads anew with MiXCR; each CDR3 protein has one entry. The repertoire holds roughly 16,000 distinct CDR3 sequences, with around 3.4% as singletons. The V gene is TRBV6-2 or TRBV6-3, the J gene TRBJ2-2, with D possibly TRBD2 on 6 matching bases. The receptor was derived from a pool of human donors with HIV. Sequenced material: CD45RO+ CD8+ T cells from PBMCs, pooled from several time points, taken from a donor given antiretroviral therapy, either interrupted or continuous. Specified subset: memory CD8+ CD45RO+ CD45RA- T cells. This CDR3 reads CASSYGGDYNTGELFF. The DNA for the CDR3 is TGTGCCAGCAGTTACGGAGGGGATTACAACACCGGGGAGCTGTTTTTT.